What follows are 9 T cell receptor beta chains derived from one specimen sequenced in a study of cytomegalovirus exposure and HLA in healthy donors (dated by TCRdb to 2016 to 2017). Library preparation was by the immunoSEQ multiplex PCR assay. For the multiplex PCR, a mixture combining 60 forward primers for TCR Vbeta segments and 13 reverse primers for TCR Jbeta segments was used. TCRdb took over this immuneACCESS table, retaining in-frame rearrangements with V and J assigned. Such tables are incomplete; in checked studies, under half of the missing clones stem from an unresolved V gene, and the remainder is unexplained. The table for this sample lists 130,000 or so clones; around 80% of them were counted only once. 2.1% of the sample is taken by the ten largest. The sequenced material came from PBMCs. These receptors were obtained from a man aged 30-40 years in good health and CMV-seronegative.

The chain links TRBV27 to TRBJ2-7; 8 bases are shared with TRBD2. This CDR3 has 14 amino acids. After removal of 5 bases from V and 1 base from J, the junction contained 4 bases not matched to a gene. CDR1 and CDR2 (germline): MNHEY, SMNVEV (reference sequence). CDR3 coding DNA: TGTGCCAGCAGTATACGGGGGGGGTCCTACGAGCAGTACTTC. Its protein is CASSIRGGSYEQYF.

Comment on this clone: A junction boundary mismatches the germline segment, possibly from a read error. This chain uses TRBV2 with TRBJ2-4; TRBD1 agrees at 7 bases. CDR1 is SNHLY, CDR2 FYNNEI, per germline. There are 18 residues in the CDR3. The CDR3 sequence: CATTSTGTRDRAKNSQYF. DNA for the CDR3: TGTGCCACAACCAGCACCGGGACCCGGGACAGAGCCAAAAACAGTCAGTACTTC.

The chain combines TRBV2 with TRBJ1-2; 7 bases are a match to TRBD1. Trimming at V came to 6 bases and at J to 3 bases, leaving 4 bases not matched to a gene. The germline CDR1 and CDR2 sequences are SNHLY and FYNNEI. The CDR3 has 13 amino acids. The CDR3 DNA is TGTGCCAGCAGCGACAGGGCCTACTATGGCTACACCTTC. Encoded protein: CASSDRAYYGYTF.

This chain joins TRBV27 and TRBJ1-2; 10 bases align to TRBD1. Germline values: CDR1 MNHEY, CDR2 SMNVEV (reference sequence). The V segment lost 1 base and the J segment 4 bases; nucleotides outside the gene matches: 6. The CDR3 runs to 16 residues. The CDR3 DNA is TGTGCCAGCAGTTTATTGGGACAGGGGTTGGGCTATGGCTACACCTTC. This sequence encodes CASSLLGQGLGYGYTF.

The chain recombines TRBV18 with TRBJ2-7; D perhaps matches TRBD1 (6 bases). This CDR3 region has 14 residues. Trimming removed 3 bases at V and 3 bases at J, with 12 bases between. Germline lookup yields CDR1 KGHSH and CDR2 LQKENI. The CDR3 coding sequence is TGTGCCAGCTCACCGTCCCAGGACAGCTACGAGCAGTACTTC. Amino acids: CASSPSQDSYEQYF. Full variable domain (missing parts from reference TRBV18 and TRBJ2-7): NAGVMQNPRHLVRRRGQEARLRCSPMKGHSHVYWYRQLPEEGLKFMVYLQKENIIDESGMPKERFSAEFPKEGPSILRIQQVVRGDSAAYFCASSPSQDSYEQYFGPGTRLTVT.

The V gene is TRBV6-1, the J gene TRBJ2-7; 10 nucleotides align to TRBD2. J was trimmed by 0 bases and V by 10 bases; bases with no gene match: 6. CDR3 length: 14 residues. Germline CDR1 and CDR2: MNHNS and SASEGT. The CDR3 DNA follows: TGTGCCACCCGAATAGCGGGGGGCTCCTACGAGCAGTACTTC. Encoded protein: CATRIAGGSYEQYF.

The gene calls are TRBV13 and TRBJ1-1; TRBD1 aligns across 8 bases. CDR3 length: 15 amino acids. CDR1 is PRHDT and CDR2 is FYEKMQ in the germline V gene (reference sequence). J gave up 7 bases and V 5 bases, and 12 bases lay outside the gene matches. Here the CDR3 reads CASSLNLGQGGEAFF. The CDR3 bases are TGTGCCAGCAGCCTAAACCTAGGACAGGGAGGTGAAGCTTTCTTT.

This clone has more than one count but fewer than ten. V gene TRBV7-2 combines with J gene TRBJ2-3; 14 bases align to TRBD2. This CDR3 has 19 amino acids. The J segment lost 2 bases and the V segment lost 1 base, leaving 8 bases of the junction unmatched. From germline, CDR1 is SGHTA and CDR2 FQGNSA. The CDR3 DNA follows: TGTGCCAGCAGCTTAGGGACGGGGACTAGCGGGGGATACACAGATACGCAGTATTTT. As protein: CASSLGTGTSGGYTDTQYF.

V gene TRBV6-1 combines with J gene TRBJ2-3; D possibly corresponds to TRBD1 (6 bases). The germline V gene encodes CDR1 MNHNS and CDR2 SASEGT. Trimming cost V 4 bases and J 1 base, with 15 bases left between them. The CDR3 is 16 residues long. The CDR3 bases are TGTGCCAGCAGTGGTAGCAGGGGCCCGGGCACAGATACGCAGTATTTT. This gives the protein CASSGSRGPGTDTQYF.